This TCR beta chain is from a study of blood T cell repertoires in COVID-19. Study information: Collection of acute and convalescent COVID-19 samples took place in the United States, Italy and Spain. Sources were T cells, B-cell-depleted T cells, or PBMCs; the material itself was cDNA or gDNA.

Germline V lookup: CDR1 LGHDT, CDR2 YNNKEL (reference sequence). This CDR3 spans 16 amino acids. Trimming removed 4 bases at V and 5 bases at J, with 18 bases between. Original handling: Reference gene primer amplification gave nucleated cell count estimates. Repertoires were generated with immunoSEQ multiplex PCR, while TCRdb's copy carries only in-frame clones and drops some. The DNA was the basis for D and trimming; V, J and clone size are from that table. The table shows about 130,000 clones, with around 87% occurring only once. This chain links TRBV3-1 (or the pseudogene TRBV3-2) with TRBJ2-1; D may be TRBD1 (6 bases). The receptor was isolated from a woman in her sixties or seventies with acute or convalescent COVID-19. The sequenced sample was peripheral blood. CDR3 nucleotide sequence: TGTGCCAGCAGCCCCGCGGGTAGGGGGTCCCACAATGAGCAGTTCTTC. It yields the protein CASSPAGRGSHNEQFF.